This T cell receptor (beta chain) was recorded in a study of T-cell reconstitution after alpha-beta-depleted transplantation in children. The study, taken as a whole, reports: Reportedly, roughly two months post-transplant, alpha-beta T cells arose from several hundred expanded graft clones. T-cell counts and diversity at one year post-transplant came mainly from newly produced T cells. There were some patients whose high TCRbeta diversity at day 60 came from surviving recipient T cells and thymic progenitors.

Concerning this clonotype: The antigen is not known.

Researchers prepared the TCRbeta library using unique molecular identifiers, the study reports. Using its own MiXCR run on the PCR reads, TCRdb lists one record per CDR3 protein. This sample yields about 250,000 distinct CDR3 sequences, of which more than 20% are seen a single time; about 5% belongs to the top ten. This CDR3 has 11 amino acids. Germline loops: CDR1 ENHRY, CDR2 SYGVKD. Trimming pared 3 bases from V and 4 bases from J, leaving 3 bases between. The rearrangement links TRBV10-3 to TRBJ2-5, with unresolved D. This clonotype was sampled from a female patient under 10 years old who had a stem cell transplant for congenital amegakaryocytic thrombocytopenia, so the T cells may come from the graft donor. The source was PBMCs, mostly from graft donor cells, collected 360 days after TCRalphabeta/CD19-depleted stem cell transplant. The CDR3 loop reads CAISDRETQYF. The DNA for the CDR3 is TGTGCCATCAGTGATAGAGAGACCCAGTACTTC.